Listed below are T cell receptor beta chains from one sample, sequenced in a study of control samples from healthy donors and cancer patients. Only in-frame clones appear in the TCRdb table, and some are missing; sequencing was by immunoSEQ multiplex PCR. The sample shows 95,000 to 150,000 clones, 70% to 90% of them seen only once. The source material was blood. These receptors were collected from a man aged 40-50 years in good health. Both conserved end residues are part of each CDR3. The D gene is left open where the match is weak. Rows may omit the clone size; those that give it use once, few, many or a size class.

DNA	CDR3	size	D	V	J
TGTGCCAGCAGCCAAGATCTAGCGGGGGGTCCGAGGGCCCAGTACTTC	CASSQDLAGGPRAQYF	-	TRBD2	TRBV3-1/TRBV3-2	TRBJ2-5
TGTGCCAGTAGTTTGGGACAGGGGAGTTCGGAGACCCAGTACTTC	CASSLGQGSSETQYF	-	TRBD1	TRBV19	TRBJ2-5
TGTGCCAGCGGGGGGGGAAATAGCAATCAGCCCCAGCATTTT	CASGGGNSNQPQHF	-	-	TRBV9	TRBJ1-5
TGCGCCAGCAGCCAACCGACGGTTAATGAAAAACTGTTTTTT	CASSQPTVNEKLFF	-	-	TRBV4-1	TRBJ1-4
TGCGCCAGCAGCTTGGGGGACACCTCCTGGAGGGCCAACGTCCTGACTTTC	CASSLGDTSWRANVLTF	-	-	TRBV5-1	TRBJ2-6
TGTGCCAGCAGCGCTTCTGGGTTAAGCAATCAGCCCCAGCATTTT	CASSASGLSNQPQHF	-	-	TRBV9	TRBJ1-5
TGTGCCAGCAGTGGCCCACCCGGACAGGGTTACTCTGGAAACACCATATATTTT	CASSGPPGQGYSGNTIYF	-	TRBD1	TRBV25-1	TRBJ1-3
TGTGCCAGCAGCAAACGACAGGGGGCGTATGGCTACACCTTC	CASSKRQGAYGYTF	-	TRBD1	TRBV9	TRBJ1-2
TGTGCCAGCAGTTACTCCAGGACAGGGGGGAGCTATGGCTACACCTTC	CASSYSRTGGSYGYTF	-	TRBD1	TRBV6-5	TRBJ1-2
TGTGCCAGCACCCCACGGGGGACGCGCACAGATACGCAGTATTTT	CASTPRGTRTDTQYF	-	-	TRBV6-2/TRBV6-3	TRBJ2-3
TGTGCCCGACACCAGAGAATAGCGGGGGGGAGCACAGATACGCAGTATTTT	CARHQRIAGGSTDTQYF	-	TRBD2	TRBV25-1	TRBJ2-3
TGTGCCAGTAGTTCCGGGTGGGGTCAGCCCCAGCATTTT	CASSSGWGQPQHF	-	-	TRBV19	TRBJ1-5
TGTGCCAGTAGTCCGGGCTCCCACGAGCAGTACTTC	CASSPGSHEQYF	-	-	TRBV19	TRBJ2-7
TGTGCCAGCAGAGTTGGGGGTGAGCAGTACTTC	CASRVGGEQYF	-	-	TRBV2	TRBJ2-7
TGTGCCAGCAGGTCGTCGGGGGCAGGGGGCTTGGAGACCCAGTACTTC	CASRSSGAGGLETQYF	-	TRBD1	TRBV27	TRBJ2-5
TGCGCCAGCAGCTTGCCGGATACCTACAATGAGCAGTTCTTC	CASSLPDTYNEQFF	-	-	TRBV5-1	TRBJ2-1
TGTGCCAGCAGCGCCTCAACCCAGGGTGAGCAGTTCTTC	CASSASTQGEQFF	-	-	TRBV7-2	TRBJ2-1
TGTGCCAGCGGGCGGAGGACAGGGAACGGCAATGAGCAGTTCTTC	CASGRRTGNGNEQFF	-	TRBD1	TRBV13	TRBJ2-1
TGCAGCGTTGAAGAAGGAGGGACCACAGATACGCAGTATTTT	CSVEEGGTTDTQYF	-	-	TRBV29-1	TRBJ2-3
TGTGCCAGCAGAGAGAGACAGGGTTCGAACACCGGGGAGCTGTTTTTT	CASRERQGSNTGELFF	once	TRBD1	TRBV6-4	TRBJ2-2
TGTGCCAGCAGTAGGGACTCAACAGGGGAGCAGTTCTTC	CASSRDSTGEQFF	-	-	TRBV6-4	TRBJ2-1
TGTGCCAGCAGCTTACAAGCCCCGGCGGCTAATGAAAAACTGTTTTTT	CASSLQAPAANEKLFF	once	-	TRBV7-3	TRBJ1-4
TGCAGCGTTGTTTCGGGGGACACTGAAGCTTTCTTT	CSVVSGDTEAFF	few	-	TRBV29-1	TRBJ1-1
TGTGCCAGCAGTTACGGCATAGCACCAGCAGGTACGCAGTATTTT	CASSYGIAPAGTQYF	-	-	TRBV6-2/TRBV6-3	TRBJ2-3
TGTGCCAGTAGTATTCAGGGACCCTATGGCTACACCTTC	CASSIQGPYGYTF	-	-	TRBV19	TRBJ1-2
TGCGCCAGCAGCCAGGTTTCAGGGGGAAATGAAAAACTGTTTTTT	CASSQVSGGNEKLFF	-	TRBD1	TRBV4-1	TRBJ1-4
TGTGCCAGCAGCAATGGACAGGGGGGAACCGGGGAGCTGTTTTTT	CASSNGQGGTGELFF	-	TRBD1	TRBV6-4	TRBJ2-2
TGTGCCAGCAGCGCCGACAGGGGCTATAATGAAAAACTGTTTTTT	CASSADRGYNEKLFF	-	TRBD1	TRBV7-9	TRBJ1-4
TGTGCCACCAGTGATTTGGAAGCTACCGGACTAGCGGGGGAGAGCACAGATACGCAGTATTTT	CATSDLEATGLAGESTDTQYF	-	TRBD2	TRBV24-1	TRBJ2-3
TGCGCCAGCAGCCCAGGTACCCTGGGACTTTCCGGAAACACCATATATTTT	CASSPGTLGLSGNTIYF	-	-	TRBV5-1	TRBJ1-3
TGTGCCAGCTCACCACCGGGCGGGGGCTCTAGCTCCTACGAGCAGTACTTC	CASSPPGGGSSSYEQYF	-	-	TRBV18	TRBJ2-7
TGTGCCTGGAGTGACTCCGGGACTAGCGGACTCTACGAGCAGTACTTC	CAWSDSGTSGLYEQYF	-	TRBD2	TRBV30	TRBJ2-7
TGTGCCAGCAGCTTAGAAGAGCGGGGGGGAAAAGAGACCCAGTACTTC	CASSLEERGGKETQYF	-	TRBD2	TRBV11-3	TRBJ2-5
TGTGCCAGCAGCCAAGACACTGGGGGAGAGACCCAGTACTTC	CASSQDTGGETQYF	-	-	TRBV3-1/TRBV3-2	TRBJ2-5
TGTGCCAGCAGTTTTCCGGGACAGGGGGCGCCTTGGGAAAAACTGTTTTTT	CASSFPGQGAPWEKLFF	-	TRBD1	TRBV6-4	TRBJ1-4
TGTGCCAGCAGCTTAGAAGTTGTCGGGGGCGCTGGCTACACCTTC	CASSLEVVGGAGYTF	few	-	TRBV7-9	TRBJ1-2
TGTGCCACCAGTGATTCAAGGGGCCCTCAGGGGGGCTACACCTTC	CATSDSRGPQGGYTF	few	-	TRBV24-1	TRBJ1-2
TGTGCCAGCAGTTTTTCATGGAGACAGGACTATGGCTACACCTTC	CASSFSWRQDYGYTF	-	-	TRBV28	TRBJ1-2
TGTGCCAGCAGTGAACGTCACTCTGGGGCCAACGTCCTGACTTTC	CASSERHSGANVLTF	-	-	TRBV2	TRBJ2-6
TGTGCCAGCAGACACCACCCCTTGAACACTGAAGCTTTCTTT	CASRHHPLNTEAFF	-	-	TRBV3-1/TRBV3-2	TRBJ1-1
TGCAGCGTACGTCCCCATGATGGCGAGCAGTACTTC	CSVRPHDGEQYF	once	-	TRBV29-1	TRBJ2-7
TGTGCCAGCAGCTCCTGGGACAGTCTCGGGGGCTATGGCTACACCTTC	CASSSWDSLGGYGYTF	-	TRBD1	TRBV5-6	TRBJ1-2
TGTGCCAGCAGTCCCTCGTCGGGGGGCACAATCCACCCCGAGCAGTACTTC	CASSPSSGGTIHPEQYF	-	-	TRBV28	TRBJ2-7
TGTGCCAGTAGTTCCCCGGGACACTTGAACACTGAAGCTTTCTTT	CASSSPGHLNTEAFF	-	-	TRBV19	TRBJ1-1
TGTGCCAGCGGAGGGGAGGGGGCCATGAACACTGAAGCTTTCTTT	CASGGEGAMNTEAFF	-	TRBD1	TRBV25-1	TRBJ1-1